This T cell receptor beta chain was captured in a study of blood T cell repertoires in COVID-19. Study context: From T cells, B-cell-depleted T cells, or PBMCs came the material, which was cDNA or gDNA.

Sequenced by immunoSEQ multiplex PCR; TCRdb stores in-frame clones only, minus some. The repertoire holds fewer than 450,000 clones, with nearly 90% as singletons. This study enrolled people aged roughly 18 to 100 from about two dozen US geographic areas. Participants had their cohort set by participant-reported clinical history. The clonotype was recovered from a woman in her thirties or forties with acute COVID-19. The sample was PBMCs or T cells enriched from blood (not recorded which).

CDR3 DNA sequence: TGCGCCAGCAGCTTGGAGTTGCGGGACAGGGGTCCCGAGCAGTACTTC. Protein: CASSLELRDRGPEQYF. The rearrangement joins TRBV5-1 to TRBJ2-7; TRBD1 aligns across 10 bases. This CDR3 is 16 amino acids long. V lost 0 bases and J lost 6; bases outside the gene matches: 9. Looked up from germline, CDR1 is SGHRS and CDR2 is YFSETQ.